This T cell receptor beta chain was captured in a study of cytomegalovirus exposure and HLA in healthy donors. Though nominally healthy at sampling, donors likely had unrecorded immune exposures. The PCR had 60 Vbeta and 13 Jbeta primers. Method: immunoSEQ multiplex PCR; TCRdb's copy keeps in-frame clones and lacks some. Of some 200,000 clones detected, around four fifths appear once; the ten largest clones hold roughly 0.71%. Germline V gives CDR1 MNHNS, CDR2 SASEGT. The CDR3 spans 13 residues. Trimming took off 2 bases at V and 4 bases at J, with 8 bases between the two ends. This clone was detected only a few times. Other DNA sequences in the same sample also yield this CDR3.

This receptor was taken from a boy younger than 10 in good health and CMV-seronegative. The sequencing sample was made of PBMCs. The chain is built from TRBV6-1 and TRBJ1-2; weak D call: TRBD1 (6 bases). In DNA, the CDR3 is TGTGCCAGCAGTGAACAGGGGCGCTATGGCTACACCTTC. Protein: CASSEQGRYGYTF.